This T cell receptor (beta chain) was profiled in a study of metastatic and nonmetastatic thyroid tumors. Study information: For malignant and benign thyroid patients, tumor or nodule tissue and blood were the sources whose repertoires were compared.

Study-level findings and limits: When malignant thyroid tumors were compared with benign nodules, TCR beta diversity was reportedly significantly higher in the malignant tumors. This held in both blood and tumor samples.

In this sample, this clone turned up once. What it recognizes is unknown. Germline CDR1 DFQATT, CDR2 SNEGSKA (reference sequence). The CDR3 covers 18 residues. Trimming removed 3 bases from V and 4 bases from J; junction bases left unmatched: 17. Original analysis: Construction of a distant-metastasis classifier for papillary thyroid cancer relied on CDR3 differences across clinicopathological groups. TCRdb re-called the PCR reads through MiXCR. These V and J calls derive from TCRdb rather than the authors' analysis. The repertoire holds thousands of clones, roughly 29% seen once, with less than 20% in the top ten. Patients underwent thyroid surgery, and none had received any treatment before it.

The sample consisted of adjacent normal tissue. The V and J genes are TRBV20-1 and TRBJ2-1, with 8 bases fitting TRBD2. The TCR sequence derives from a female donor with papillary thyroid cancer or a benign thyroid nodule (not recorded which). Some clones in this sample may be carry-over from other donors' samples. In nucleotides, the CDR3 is TGCAGTGCTAGCTTGCGGGAGCGGGAGAGGACCCTTTACAATGAGCAGTTCTTC. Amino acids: CSASLRERERTLYNEQFF.